The rows below give T cell receptor beta chains drawn from one sample of a study of OX40 agonist ivuxolimab in advanced cancers. Only in-frame clones appear in the TCRdb table, and some are missing; sequencing was by immunoSEQ multiplex PCR. The data contain some 74,000 clones, about 85% of them singletons. Sequenced material: CD4+ or CD8+ T cells sorted from blood, taken in a trial of the OX40 agonist ivuxolimab. Every receptor here comes from an adult with an advanced solid tumor such as melanoma, head and neck, liver or kidney cancer. The CDR3 runs from the conserved cysteine through the conserved F or W. Each record gives: J gene, V gene, D gene, clone size, CDR3 protein, CDR3 DNA. A D gene is named only where the DNA matches it firmly. A clone size is listed for some rows: how often the clone was seen (once, few, many), or a class if it is expanded.

>TRBJ2-7|TRBV29-1|TRBD2|NA
CSVRGGLAYSYEQYF
TGCAGCGTCCGAGGGGGACTAGCGTATTCCTACGAGCAGTACTTC
>TRBJ2-7|TRBV6-1|TRBD2|NA
CASSESGGSSAYEQYF
TGTGCCAGCAGTGAAAGTGGCGGGAGCAGCGCCTACGAGCAGTACTTC
>TRBJ2-5|TRBV2|NA|NA
CASSVGETQYF
TGTGCCAGCAGTGTAGGGGAGACCCAGTACTTC
>TRBJ2-6|TRBV19|NA|NA
CASKTGPGANVLTF
TGTGCCAGTAAGACGGGGCCCGGGGCCAACGTCCTGACTTTC
>TRBJ1-5|TRBV7-9|NA|few
CASSLAEYSNQPQHF
TGTGCCAGCAGCTTGGCAGAGTATAGCAATCAGCCCCAGCATTTT
>TRBJ2-5|TRBV28|NA|once
CASSSPGGARETQYF
TGTGCCAGCTCCTCACCGGGCGGGGCGAGGGAGACCCAGTACTTC
>TRBJ1-5|TRBV5-1|NA|NA
CASSPDASNQPQHF
TGCGCCAGCAGCCCTGATGCTAGCAATCAGCCCCAGCATTTT
>TRBJ1-2|TRBV7-2|NA|NA
CASSPRGPANYGYTF
TGTGCCAGCAGCCCAAGGGGCCCAGCTAACTATGGCTACACCTTC
>TRBJ2-1|TRBV5-1|TRBD2|once
CASSPSGGASNEQFF
TGCGCCAGCAGCCCTAGCGGGGGGGCTTCGAATGAGCAGTTCTTC
>TRBJ2-7|TRBV6-5|NA|NA
CASSPRGAYSYEQYF
TGTGCCAGCAGTCCCAGGGGGGCTTACTCCTACGAGCAGTACTTC
>TRBJ2-7|TRBV2|TRBD2|NA
CASSGASGRPPYEQYF
TGTGCCAGCAGTGGCGCTAGCGGGAGGCCACCTTACGAGCAGTACTTC
>TRBJ1-3|TRBV11-2|NA|NA
CASSQEGIGNTIYF
TGTGCCAGCTCCCAAGAGGGTATTGGAAACACCATATATTTT
>TRBJ1-4|TRBV5-1|NA|once
CASSLGSGGNEKLFF
TGCGCCAGCAGCTTGGGGTCGGGGGGTAACGAAAAACTGTTTTTT
>TRBJ2-3|TRBV4-1|TRBD2|few
CASSQSGLAGNTDTQYF
TGCGCCAGCAGCCAATCTGGACTAGCGGGCAACACAGATACGCAGTATTTT
>TRBJ1-1|TRBV4-1|NA|NA
CASSQDRYTEAFF
TGCGCCAGCAGCCAAGACAGATACACTGAAGCTTTCTTT
>TRBJ1-2|TRBV19|TRBD1|many
CASSTGGRYGYTF
TGTGCCAGTAGTACAGGGGGCCGCTATGGCTACACCTTC
>TRBJ1-1|TRBV5-4|TRBD1|NA
CASSTLTGVGTEAFF
TGTGCCAGCAGCACACTGACAGGGGTGGGCACTGAAGCTTTCTTT
>TRBJ1-2|TRBV10-3|NA|NA
CAISALDWGGYTF
TGTGCCATCAGTGCGCTAGACTGGGGTGGCTACACCTTC
>TRBJ1-6|TRBV18|NA|NA
CASSPGVSPLHF
TGTGCCAGCTCTCCGGGCGTTTCACCCCTCCACTTT
>TRBJ2-5|TRBV18|TRBD2|NA
CASSPFFPGLALGTQYF
TGTGCCAGCTCACCATTCTTCCCGGGACTAGCGCTGGGGACCCAGTACTTC
>TRBJ2-6|TRBV11-2|NA|NA
CASSLHPSGANVLTF
TGTGCCAGCAGCTTACACCCTTCTGGGGCCAACGTCCTGACTTTC
>TRBJ2-3|TRBV18|TRBD1|NA
CASSPPGLPLFGTGIDTQYF
TGTGCCAGCTCACCACCTGGACTCCCTTTGTTTGGGACAGGGATAGATACGCAGTATTTT
>TRBJ1-4|TRBV6-5|NA|NA
CASSHGQPSNEKLFF
TGTGCCAGCAGCCACGGACAGCCTTCTAATGAAAAACTGTTTTTT
>TRBJ1-1|TRBV5-1|TRBD1|NA
CASSVSTGFTEAFF
TGCGCCAGCAGCGTCTCGACAGGGTTCACTGAAGCTTTCTTT
>TRBJ1-6|TRBV5-8|NA|few
CASSIPSYNSPLHF
TGTGCCAGCAGCATCCCCTCCTATAATTCACCCCTCCACTTT
>TRBJ1-2|TRBV27|TRBD1|NA
CASKGRGSYGYTF
TGTGCCAGCAAGGGCAGGGGGTCCTATGGCTACACCTTC
>TRBJ2-1|TRBV11-3|NA|NA
CASSLERYNEQFF
TGTGCCAGCAGCCTGGAGAGGTACAATGAGCAGTTCTTC
>TRBJ1-6|TRBV5-1|TRBD1|NA
CASSPGQVDSPLHF
TGCGCCAGCAGCCCGGGACAGGTGGATTCACCCCTCCACTTT
>TRBJ1-5|TRBV6-6|TRBD1|NA
CATNTQGASNQPQHF
TGTGCCACCAACACCCAGGGGGCGAGCAATCAGCCCCAGCATTTT
>TRBJ1-2|TRBV5-6|NA|NA
CASSLVGVSYGYTF
TGTGCCAGCAGCTTGGTGGGGGTCTCCTATGGCTACACCTTC
>TRBJ1-2|TRBV4-2|NA|NA
CASSQEGHNYGYTF
TGTGCCAGCAGCCAGGAGGGGCATAACTATGGCTACACCTTC
>TRBJ1-2|TRBV5-1|TRBD1|once
CATGQDGYGYTF
TGCGCCACCGGACAGGATGGTTATGGCTACACCTTC
>TRBJ2-1|TRBV27|NA|NA
CASSSMDSSNEQFF
TGTGCCAGCAGTTCAATGGACAGTTCAAATGAGCAGTTCTTC
>TRBJ2-1|TRBV29-1|TRBD2|NA
CSPRLAVTYNEQFF
TGCAGCCCTAGACTAGCGGTAACCTACAATGAGCAGTTCTTC
>TRBJ1-1|TRBV6-4|TRBD1|NA
CASSEQGGAGPGDTEAFF
TGTGCCAGCAGTGAACAGGGGGGCGCCGGCCCTGGGGACACTGAAGCTTTCTTT
>TRBJ2-5|TRBV6-6|NA|NA
CASSFPIFKGDETQYF
TGTGCCAGCAGTTTTCCGATTTTCAAGGGTGACGAGACCCAGTACTTC
>TRBJ2-1|TRBV10-1|TRBD2|NA
CASSLGLAGGENEQFF
TGCGCCAGCAGCCTTGGACTAGCGGGAGGTGAGAATGAGCAGTTCTTC
>TRBJ2-1|TRBV4-2|TRBD2|NA
CASSPSSGRAEYNEQFF
TGTGCCAGCAGTCCCTCTAGCGGGAGGGCCGAATACAATGAGCAGTTCTTC
>TRBJ2-6|TRBV25-1|TRBD1|NA
CASSETRGRRANVLTF
TGTGCCAGCAGTGAGACAAGGGGGCGTAGGGCCAACGTCCTGACTTTC
>TRBJ2-2|TRBV21-1|NA|NA
CPLQSRRGEQGGELFF
TGTCCACTCCAGTCCAGGAGGGGGGAGCAGGGCGGGGAGCTGTTTTTT
>TRBJ1-4|TRBV2|NA|NA
CASRKRGEGEKLFF
TGTGCCAGCAGGAAAAGGGGGGAAGGGGAAAAACTGTTTTTT
>TRBJ2-3|TRBV19|NA|NA
CASRLTGFPDTQYF
TGTGCCAGTAGATTAACAGGGTTTCCAGATACGCAGTATTTT
>TRBJ1-2|TRBV7-3|NA|once
CASSSKGTGLRGYTF
TGTGCCAGCAGCTCTAAAGGGACGGGCTTGAGGGGCTACACCTTC
>TRBJ1-5|TRBV10-2|TRBD1|NA
CASSVRGDRGSQPQHF
TGCGCCAGCAGTGTACGCGGGGACAGGGGGAGTCAGCCCCAGCATTTT
>TRBJ2-6|TRBV4-3|NA|NA
CASRRAGANVLTF
TGCGCCAGCAGACGGGCTGGGGCCAACGTCCTGACTTTC
>TRBJ2-7|TRBV28|NA|NA
CASRPNSGAWDF
TGTGCCAGCAGGCCTAACTCCGGGGCCTGGGACTTC
>TRBJ1-2|TRBV28|NA|NA
CASSLGGGGYGYTF
TGTGCCAGCAGTTTAGGTGGGGGCGGCTATGGCTACACCTTC
>TRBJ1-1|TRBV28|NA|NA
CASSSPGLSPMNTEAFF
TGTGCCAGCAGTTCTCCGGGGCTTTCTCCGATGAACACTGAAGCTTTCTTT
>TRBJ2-1|TRBV4-2|TRBD2|NA
CASSQDIGLAGPNEQFF
TGTGCCAGCAGCCAAGATATTGGACTAGCGGGCCCAAATGAGCAGTTCTTC